The entry that follows covers one T cell receptor beta chain sequence. Its antigen is not identified. This CDR3 is 15 amino acids long. The germline V gene encodes CDR1 LGHNA and CDR2 YSLEER. J gave up 2 bases and V 5 bases, and 4 bases lay outside the gene matches. This entry belongs to a study of long-term antiretroviral therapy in people with HIV. Survey level was the resolution at which the v3.0 immunoSEQ assay ran. TCRdb's copy holds only in-frame clones and misses some; the assay was immunoSEQ multiplex PCR. The sample includes about 39,000 clones, 75% to 90% of them seen just once. Findings and caveats of the study: Pre-ART expanded clones dominated the repertoire at every time point. Increased diversity was seen after ART, yet it remained lower than in transplant donor controls.

The genes are TRBV4-3 and TRBJ2-1; the match to TRBD2 covers 9 bases. Sequenced here: unsorted PBMCs, sampled just before starting antiretroviral therapy. The receptor's source is a woman aged 18-35 years with HIV. CDR3 region: CASSKAGGPYNEQFF. The CDR3, as DNA: TGCGCCAGCAGCAAGGCGGGAGGGCCCTACAATGAGCAGTTCTTC.